This record concerns one TCR beta chain sequence. The target antigen is unknown. The CDR3 length is 15 residues. CDR1 and CDR2 (germline): MGHRA, YSYEKL. The V gene end was trimmed by 0 bases and the J gene end by 6 bases; junction bases not matched to a gene: 4. These data originate in a study of metastatic and nonmetastatic thyroid tumors. Background on the study: Across blood and tumor or nodule tissue, repertoires from malignant and benign thyroid patients were compared with one another.

Study results and limitations: In blood and tumor, TCR beta diversity was reportedly significantly higher in malignant thyroid tumors than in benign nodules.

Thyroid surgery had not been preceded by any treatment in any patient. Authors' analysis steps: CDR3 differences across clinicopathological groups were used to build a distant-metastasis classifier for papillary thyroid cancer. TCRdb re-processed the PCR reads through MiXCR. In this record, the V and J calls reflect TCRdb's handling and not the investigators' own analysis. This table holds around 20,000 clones, 25% to 35% found once. The chain joins TRBV4-1 to TRBJ2-1; 8 nucleotides agree with TRBD2. The source of this sequence is a female donor with papillary thyroid cancer or a benign thyroid nodule (not recorded which). Some clones in this sample may be carry-over from other donors' samples. Sequencing was done on a sample of tumor tissue. The CDR3 loop reads CASSQDRLAGNEQFF. For the CDR3, the DNA is TGCGCCAGCAGCCAAGATAGGCTAGCGGGCAATGAGCAGTTCTTC.